A selection of T cell receptor beta chains follows, all from one sample in a study of blood T cell repertoires in COVID-19. Assay: immunoSEQ multiplex PCR; the TCRdb copy retains only in-frame clones and omits some. The table has approximately 150,000 clones, 65% to 90% seen once. Source material: peripheral blood. Receptors were obtained from a man in his sixties with active or convalescent COVID-19. CDR3s include the opening cysteine and the closing phenylalanine or tryptophan. The D gene is left open where the match is weak. Clone size is not always given. Where it is, it says once, few, many or a class for expanded clones.

cdr3_length	j_call	d_call	v_call	clone_size	cdr3_nt	cdr3_aa
19	TRBJ1-1	NA	TRBV6-2/TRBV6-3	NA	TGTGCCAGCAGTTACTCCCTCACGAGGATGGACAGAAAGAACACTGAAGCTTTCTTT	CASSYSLTRMDRKNTEAFF
16	TRBJ1-5	NA	TRBV18	NA	TGTGCCAGCTCACAGACGGGTGGAGCGGGCAATCAGCCCCAGCATTTT	CASSQTGGAGNQPQHF
17	TRBJ1-3	NA	TRBV3-1/TRBV3-2	NA	TGTGCCAGCAGCCAAGAAGCCCCGCCAAGCTCTGGAAACACCATATATTTT	CASSQEAPPSSGNTIYF
13	TRBJ1-2	TRBD1	TRBV10-1	NA	TGCGCCAGCAGTGCCCAGGGGGGCTATGGCTACACCTTC	CASSAQGGYGYTF
15	TRBJ1-4	NA	TRBV19	NA	TGTGCCAGTAGTATAGGCGGGGCAACTAATGAAAAACTGTTTTTT	CASSIGGATNEKLFF
14	TRBJ2-3	TRBD2	TRBV5-4	NA	TGTGCCAGCCGGTATTCAGCGGGAGCAGATACGCAGTATTTT	CASRYSAGADTQYF
13	TRBJ1-2	NA	TRBV19	once	TGTGCCAGTTCTGGCGGAGAGTCAGATGGCTACACCTTC	CASSGGESDGYTF
14	TRBJ2-5	NA	TRBV15	NA	TGTGCCACCAGCAGAGGACAGTCGGTGGAGACCCAGTACTTC	CATSRGQSVETQYF
16	TRBJ2-3	NA	TRBV4-3	few	TGCGCCAGCAGCCAAGATCCGAGACACGGTACAGATACGCAGTATTTT	CASSQDPRHGTDTQYF
15	TRBJ2-3	TRBD2	TRBV6-6	NA	TGTGCCAGCAGTTATAGGGGACTAGCGGGAGATACGCAGTATTTT	CASSYRGLAGDTQYF
15	TRBJ1-2	NA	TRBV30	NA	TGTGCCTGGAGTTGGCCGGGTCTCTCTAACTATGGCTACACCTTC	CAWSWPGLSNYGYTF
20	TRBJ2-3	NA	TRBV4-1	NA	TGCGCCAGCAGCCAATACCCGGAGCTGATGAGAAAACCCAGCACAGATACGCAGTATTTT	CASSQYPELMRKPSTDTQYF
15	TRBJ2-5	TRBD1	TRBV19	NA	TGTGCCAGTAGTACCCCCGAGGGGGCCCAGGAGACCCAGTACTTC	CASSTPEGAQETQYF
12	TRBJ1-2	NA	TRBV7-2	few	TGTGCCAGCAGCTTGCCCCTGAGTGGCTACACCTTC	CASSLPLSGYTF
13	TRBJ1-1	TRBD1	TRBV18	NA	TGTGCCAGCTCAAGGGGGCCGAACACTGAAGCTTTCTTT	CASSRGPNTEAFF
13	TRBJ1-1	NA	TRBV11-3	NA	TGTGCCAGCAGCTTTGGGAGGAACACTGAAGCTTTCTTT	CASSFGRNTEAFF
16	TRBJ1-4	NA	TRBV7-7	few	TGTGCTAGCAGCCCTGGTTCGGGGCAGGGTAGGGGGAAACTGTTTTTT	CASSPGSGQGRGKLFF
16	TRBJ2-7	NA	TRBV6-2/TRBV6-3	many	TGTGCCAGCAGCACTAACCGACTAGGATCGTTCTACGAGCAGTACTTC	CASSTNRLGSFYEQYF
13	TRBJ1-5	TRBD1	TRBV12-3/TRBV12-4	NA	TGTGCCAGCACCCGGGACAGGGCACAGCCCCAGCATTTT	CASTRDRAQPQHF
12	TRBJ2-2	NA	TRBV18	NA	TGTGCCAGCTCACCCTACACCGGGGAGCTGTTTTTT	CASSPYTGELFF
16	TRBJ2-4	TRBD2	TRBV11-3	few	TGTGCCAGCAGCTTAGAAGCTAGCGGGAACGGAAACATTCAGTACTTC	CASSLEASGNGNIQYF
15	TRBJ2-1	NA	TRBV9	NA	TGTGCCAGCAGCGTAAGTAGTAACTCCTACAATGAGCAGTTCTTC	CASSVSSNSYNEQFF
17	TRBJ1-5	NA	TRBV19	NA	TGTGCCAGTAGTATACGGCCCCAGGGGAGTAAGGGTCAGCCCCAGCATTTT	CASSIRPQGSKGQPQHF
13	TRBJ1-2	TRBD1	TRBV11-2	NA	TGTGCCAGCAGTAGGGGGGACAGGGACGGCTACACCTTC	CASSRGDRDGYTF
16	TRBJ1-6	TRBD1	TRBV4-1	few	TGCGCCAGCAGCCACGGGACAGGGTCGTATAATTCACCCCTCCACTTT	CASSHGTGSYNSPLHF
16	TRBJ1-5	TRBD1	TRBV19	NA	TGTGCCAGCCGACAGGACAGGCAAAGTCGAAATCAGCCCCAGCATTTT	CASRQDRQSRNQPQHF
18	TRBJ1-2	NA	TRBV4-1	NA	TGCGCCAGCAGCCAAGATCAGGGTGGGCTGGGCCTTACGGGTGGCTACACCTTC	CASSQDQGGLGLTGGYTF
14	TRBJ1-2	NA	TRBV14	NA	TGTGCCAGCAGCCACCAGGATCCCAAATATGGCTACACCTTC	CASSHQDPKYGYTF
18	TRBJ2-4	NA	TRBV21-1	NA	TGTGCCAGCAGCATATTACGACAGGACCCAAGGGCCAAAAACATTCAGTACTTC	CASSILRQDPRAKNIQYF
14	TRBJ1-5	NA	TRBV27	NA	TGTGCCAGCAGTTCACGGGGTTGGAATCAGCCCCAGCATTTT	CASSSRGWNQPQHF
15	TRBJ2-5	NA	TRBV19	NA	TGTGCCAGTAGTGGGATGGAGGAGAGGCAAGAGACCCAGTACTTC	CASSGMEERQETQYF
15	TRBJ2-1	TRBD1	TRBV10-2	once	TGCGCCAGCAGTGAGTTGACAGGGGGCCGGTATGAGCAGTTCTTC	CASSELTGGRYEQFF
18	TRBJ2-3	TRBD1	TRBV4-3	NA	TGCGCCAGCAGCCAAGGGGCCGTAGGACAGGGTAGCACAGATACGCAGTATTTT	CASSQGAVGQGSTDTQYF
15	TRBJ2-5	NA	TRBV7-9	NA	TGTGCCAGCAGCTTACCTCTAGCGTATCAAGAGACCCAGTACTTC	CASSLPLAYQETQYF
15	TRBJ2-2	NA	TRBV6-5	once	TGTGCCAGCACCGACAGGGGAGGGTACACCGGGGAGCTGTTTTTT	CASTDRGGYTGELFF
13	TRBJ1-5	NA	TRBV12-3/TRBV12-4	once	TGTGCCAGCAGTAGGGCAGGGTCTTGGCCCCAGCATTTT	CASSRAGSWPQHF
14	TRBJ1-5	NA	TRBV2	few	TGTGCCAGCAGTTCAGGGACAACCAATCAGCCCCAGCATTTT	CASSSGTTNQPQHF
14	TRBJ2-7	NA	TRBV25-1	once	TGTGCCAGCAGTGAATCCGGGGGGCAGTACGAGCAGTACTTC	CASSESGGQYEQYF
15	TRBJ1-2	TRBD1	TRBV30	once	TGTGCCTGGAGTTCACAGGGGGCTCCTAACTATGGCTACACCTTC	CAWSSQGAPNYGYTF
14	TRBJ1-2	NA	TRBV19	few	TGTGCCAGTAGTATGAGGGGGGGACCCTATGGCTACACCTTC	CASSMRGGPYGYTF
16	TRBJ1-2	TRBD1	TRBV4-3	NA	TGCGCCAGCAGCCAGAGAGGACAGGGGGTTTTCTATGGCTACACCTTC	CASSQRGQGVFYGYTF
14	TRBJ2-1	NA	TRBV7-9	NA	TGTGCCAGCAGCTTAGTGGGAGTCGACAATGAGCAGTTCTTC	CASSLVGVDNEQFF
15	TRBJ1-3	TRBD1	TRBV6-5	NA	TGTGCCAGCAGTTCGACAGGGGTCGCAGGAAACACCATATATTTT	CASSSTGVAGNTIYF
15	TRBJ1-6	TRBD1	TRBV15	NA	TGTGCCACCAGCAGAGAGCAGGGGGCTGGTTCACCCCTCCACTTT	CATSREQGAGSPLHF
13	TRBJ2-7	TRBD1	TRBV10-1	NA	TGCGCCAGCAGTGACCGGACAGGGGGCGAGCAGTACTTC	CASSDRTGGEQYF
20	TRBJ1-5	TRBD1	TRBV2	NA	TGTGCCAGCAGACCCCCCTTCGGGACAGGGGGCTTCTATAGCAATCAGCCCCAGCATTTT	CASRPPFGTGGFYSNQPQHF
15	TRBJ2-1	TRBD1	TRBV12-5	NA	TGTGCTAGTGGGGGGACAGGGGGCGCCGTCTATGAGCAGTTCTTC	CASGGTGGAVYEQFF
14	TRBJ2-7	TRBD1	TRBV6-2/TRBV6-3	NA	TGTGCCAGCAGTTACTACAGGGGAGTTTACGAGCAGTACTTC	CASSYYRGVYEQYF
15	TRBJ2-2	TRBD2	TRBV24-1	NA	TGTGCCACCAGTGTCCGGACTAGCGGAACCGGGGAGCTGTTTTTT	CATSVRTSGTGELFF
15	TRBJ2-2	NA	TRBV9	NA	TGTGCCAGCAGCGAGACAGGTAGATGGACCGGGGAGCTGTTTTTT	CASSETGRWTGELFF
12	TRBJ2-1	NA	TRBV7-9	NA	TGTGCCAGCAGCTCGGTCTCCAATGAGCAGTTCTTC	CASSSVSNEQFF
15	TRBJ1-2	NA	TRBV6-2/TRBV6-3	NA	TGTGCCAGCAGTTCGCTGTTACAGCTTAACTATGGCTACACCTTC	CASSSLLQLNYGYTF
19	TRBJ2-4	TRBD2	TRBV5-4	NA	TGTGCCAGCAGCTTGGGGACCTTACTAGCGGGAGAGGTCAAAAACATTCAGTACTTC	CASSLGTLLAGEVKNIQYF
17	TRBJ2-1	TRBD1	TRBV5-1	NA	TGCGCCAGCAGCCTGGGACACGGGACAGGTTCCTACAATGAGCAGTTCTTC	CASSLGHGTGSYNEQFF
12	TRBJ1-6	NA	TRBV12-3/TRBV12-4	NA	TGTGCCAGCAGTTACGGGAGTTCACCCCTCCACTTT	CASSYGSSPLHF
15	TRBJ1-1	TRBD1	TRBV11-3	NA	TGTGCCAGCAGCGCTAGGACAGGGGGGGTCCCTGAAGCTTTCTTT	CASSARTGGVPEAFF
15	TRBJ1-1	NA	TRBV7-8	once	TGTGCCAGCAGCTTTGGGGGGGAGAGGAACACTGAAGCTTTCTTT	CASSFGGERNTEAFF
14	TRBJ1-1	TRBD1	TRBV5-1	NA	TGCGCCAGCAGCTTGCAGGGGGTGGGGACTGAAGCTTTCTTT	CASSLQGVGTEAFF
15	TRBJ2-5	TRBD1	TRBV7-2	NA	TGTGCCAGCAGCCGGTCTGGGACAGTCCAAGAGACCCAGTACTTC	CASSRSGTVQETQYF
15	TRBJ2-7	NA	TRBV5-8	NA	TGTGCCAGCAGCTTCGGGACATCGAGCCTGTACGAGCAGTACTTC	CASSFGTSSLYEQYF